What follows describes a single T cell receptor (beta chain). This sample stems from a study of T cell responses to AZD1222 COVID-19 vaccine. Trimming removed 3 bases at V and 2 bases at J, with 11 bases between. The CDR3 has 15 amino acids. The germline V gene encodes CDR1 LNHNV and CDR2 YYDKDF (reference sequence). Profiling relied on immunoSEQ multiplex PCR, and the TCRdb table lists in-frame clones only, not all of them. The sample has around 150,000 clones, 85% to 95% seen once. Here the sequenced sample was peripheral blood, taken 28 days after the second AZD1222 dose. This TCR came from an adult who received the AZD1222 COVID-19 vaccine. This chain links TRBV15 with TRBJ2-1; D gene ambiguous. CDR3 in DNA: TGTGCCACCAGCAGGAGTCAGGTAACCTACAATGAGCAGTTCTTC. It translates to CATSRSQVTYNEQFF.